These T cell receptor beta chains were read from a single sample in a study of shared clonotypes between healthy human individuals. Method: immunoSEQ multiplex PCR; TCRdb's copy keeps in-frame clones and lacks some. The sample includes approximately 350,000 clones, about 97% of them seen just once. Material: memory CD8+ T cells sorted from blood. These TCRs come from a man under 40 in good health. The conserved cysteine and the conserved F or W are not part of the CDR3 here. Size is omitted from some rows. Given values are once, few, many or a class for expanded clones.

j_call	v_call	clone_size	cdr3_aa
TRBJ2-1	TRBV5-6	.	ASSLSYLAESSYNEQF
TRBJ2-7	TRBV7-2	.	ASSLRTSGRTYEQY
TRBJ1-1	TRBV9	.	ASSQPASTEAF
TRBJ1-6	TRBV29-1	.	SVGLTRESPLH
TRBJ2-7	TRBV4-2	.	ASSQVGRLPPEQY
TRBJ1-2	TRBV30	.	ARRQGRGYT
TRBJ2-1	TRBV6-5	.	ASTGVGTGYNEQF
TRBJ2-2	TRBV9	.	ASSVDTGELF
TRBJ1-2	TRBV5-1	.	ASSPDRAYYGYT
TRBJ2-7	TRBV10-3	.	AISESTRAYEQY
TRBJ1-2	TRBV20-1	.	SAGNYGYT
TRBJ2-7	TRBV27	.	ASSLGLVYEQY
TRBJ2-2	TRBV29-1	.	SAGRGRAGGTGELF
TRBJ2-7	TRBV4-2	.	ASSQEWAGVYEQY
TRBJ2-1	TRBV7-9	.	ASSLGGTVEQF
TRBJ2-7	TRBV7-9	.	ASSDKSGRGDEQY
TRBJ2-1	TRBV7-7	.	ASSLHLTGYNEQF
TRBJ2-7	TRBV9	.	ASSPRLAGLYEQY
TRBJ2-5	TRBV11-2	.	ASSLEGQGGKTQY
TRBJ2-3	TRBV28	.	ASSGDLSTDTQY
TRBJ1-4	TRBV2	.	ASMDWDRVGTNEKLF
TRBJ1-2	TRBV19	.	ASSGQSNYGYT
TRBJ1-1	TRBV7-9	few	ASTVPGQGGNTEAF
TRBJ2-3	TRBV28	.	ASSSGSTDTQY
TRBJ2-3	TRBV5-1	.	ASRGQTSTDTQY
TRBJ2-7	TRBV6-1	.	ASSDRSQGEPYEQY
TRBJ2-7	TRBV5-1	.	ASSLDRPFNEQY
TRBJ2-3	TRBV7-3	.	ASSQGLAGLDTQY
TRBJ2-7	TRBV2	.	ASTVGPEQY
TRBJ2-3	TRBV4-1	.	ASSQGTGVEADTQY
TRBJ2-5	TRBV5-5	.	ASSPGGWETQY
TRBJ2-5	TRBV5-1	once	ASSLSPVGTQY
TRBJ1-3	TRBV18	.	ASSPRVLSGNTIY
TRBJ2-4	TRBV6-5	.	ASRGGKNIQY
TRBJ1-3	TRBV7-8	.	ASSTGQAAGNTIY
TRBJ2-1	TRBV6-4	.	ASSDSECLRYNEQF
TRBJ2-5	TRBV10-2	.	ASTRTGETQY
TRBJ2-7	TRBV30	.	AWSVSGSYEQY
TRBJ2-2	TRBV7-9	.	ASSLASAYTGELF
TRBJ1-3	TRBV10-3	.	AIQDRQAGNTIY
TRBJ1-1	TRBV30	.	AWSRPNTEAF
TRBJ2-7	TRBV5-1	.	ASSLGTSGRAAYEQY
TRBJ1-6	TRBV6-5	.	ATRQGSSYNSPLH
TRBJ1-3	TRBV11-2	.	ASSLKDSGNTIY
TRBJ1-1	TRBV29-1	.	SVDGRLGDHEAF
TRBJ2-3	TRBV30	.	AWSVPSGSRDTQY
TRBJ2-2	TRBV10-2	.	ASSVVGDANTGELF
TRBJ2-1	TRBV30	.	AWSVGGTQVEQF
TRBJ1-2	TRBV19	.	ASSIPLGTGGYGYT
TRBJ1-5	TRBV30	once	AWSEGPQH
TRBJ2-5	TRBV4-2	.	ASSQVGGPETQY
TRBJ1-2	TRBV29-1	.	SVGSPGYT
TRBJ1-5	TRBV19	.	ASSILGTLSNQPQH
TRBJ2-2	TRBV5-6	.	ASSLTLNTGELF
TRBJ2-7	TRBV6-1	.	ASSELVHDPYEQY